This T cell receptor beta chain originates from a study of T cell responses to AZD1222 COVID-19 vaccine (dated by TCRdb to 2020 to 2023). A note on the overall study: TCR sequencing was performed for roughly 250 trial participants, of whom around 200 were given two doses of AZD1222 and approximately 25 were given two doses of MenACWY control vaccine. Trial participants were enrolled by age into subgroups of 18-55, 56-69 and 70-plus years, and about 150, 27 and 61 TCR-sequenced participants, respectively, were included in these subgroups. The research as a whole found: The 56-69-year group was small, and its depth increase did not reach significance, likely because of low power. Epitopes outside the regions mutated in the B.1.351 and B.1.1.7 variants were reportedly recognized by nearly half of the unique spike-specific TCRs. Only 5 to 7 AZD1222 recipients were SARS-CoV-2 seropositive at baseline, limiting conclusions about previously exposed vaccinees. No day 14 peak-response samples were available, so repertoires were characterized only after the peak T cell response. After two AZD1222 doses, spike-specific TCR breadth and depth were significantly higher than at day 0 and than in MenACWY recipients. Most participants were white British and females outnumbered males, and the authors suggested that clonal diversity may have been underestimated. The vaccine-associated CD4 TCRs covered the entire spike protein, and the dominant responses fell in regions 160-218 and 743-854.

The trim is 1 base for V and 4 bases for J, with a gap of 10 bases between the germline ends. Per the germline V gene (reference sequence), SEHNR is the CDR1 and FQNEAQ is the CDR2. From cysteine to phenylalanine, the CDR3 is 14 amino acids long. The sequence is cut down to CDR3 DNA, 42 bases in frame from base 1. The CDR3 regions of human TCRbeta chains were subjected to immunosequencing. From the authors' description of their analysis: TCRs in the repertoires were matched against a reference library of SARS-CoV-2-specific TCRs that had been generated with the MIRA antigen-specificity platform. Breadth was defined as the fraction of unique TCRs that were SARS-CoV-2-associated. Depth was defined as the fraction of total T cells that were SARS-CoV-2-associated. Using the MIRA data, every spike-specific TCR was mapped to the spike region that the TCR reacted to and assigned to either a CD4 or a CD8 class. Log10-transformed breadth and depth values were compared by one-way ANOVA with Sidak's multiple comparisons tests. TCRdb obtained this table from immuneACCESS and retained in-frame rearrangements with V and J assigned. These tables miss some clones; where compared with another copy, unresolved V genes account for less than half of the shortfall, and the remainder is unexplained. V and J calls and clone size are those listed in that table; D and trimming were worked out from the DNA. Within this sample are under 150,000 clones, with 85% to 95% of them counted one time only. Jointly, the top ten make up approximately 3.8% of the sample.

This specimen's time point label, interpreted: about 28 days (+/-7) after the second vaccine dose. AZD1222 recipients whose second dose came at about 4 weeks and those whose second dose came at about 12 weeks were combined into one group, since spike-specific TCR depth and breadth did not differ between the two schedules. Samples from vaccinated people were obtained from the UK trials COV001 and COV002, which included a single-blind randomized controlled phase 2/3 trial of AZD1222 (ChAdOx1 nCoV-19) in healthy adults. For TCRbeta chain sequencing, PBMC samples from trial participants were taken at day 0 and at day 28 after the second dose. About this clone: Its cognate antigen has yet to be identified. It has no much larger one-base neighbor in the sample; base qualities were not kept.

The rearranged segments are TRBV7-9 and TRBJ1-1, with TRBD1 tentatively as D gene (6 bases match). Source: peripheral blood, taken 28 days after the second AZD1222 dose. The sequence was collected from an adult who received the AZD1222 COVID-19 vaccine. The CDR3 protein: CASSLVQGTTEAFF. The DNA is as follows: TGTGCCAGCAGCTTAGTACAGGGTACCACTGAAGCTTTCTTT.